The rows below give T cell receptor beta chains drawn from one sample of a study of human T cells and chemical hapten exposure. TCRdb processed the RACE reads anew with MiXCR; each CDR3 protein has one entry. The profile shows 79,000 or so distinct CDR3 sequences, 10% of them singletons. Here the sequenced sample was whole blood, taken in connection with sensitization to the hapten diphenylcyclopropenone (DPC). The receptors originated from a woman aged 50 to 60 with alopecia areata. Some clones in this sample may be carry-over from other donors' samples. CDR3s include the opening cysteine and the closing phenylalanine or tryptophan. Clone size is stated in some rows and not others, as once, few, many or a class when expanded.

clone_size v_call cdr3_length cdr3_aa
many TRBV7-6 15 CASSLYGGNGQPQHF
few TRBV3-1 13 CASSHGTWYEQYF
few TRBV18 13 CASSGEADTEAFF
NA TRBV18 14 CASSPRFRTDEQYF
NA TRBV3-1 14 CASSPYRGPSPLHF
few TRBV6-6 14 CASSYSSPQGGYTF
many TRBV5-1 17 CASSLAPGLGSYNEQFF
once TRBV11-3 14 CASSLGQDNSPLHF
few TRBV10-3 13 CASLRPGGDEQYF
many TRBV19 13 CASSRGWTYEQYF
NA TRBV7-2 13 CASSFEGVATQYF
many TRBV7-7 14 CASSRQGPKETQYF
few TRBV7-8 15 CASSLGAGGPNEQFF
few TRBV2 15 CASSQGGPSTDTQYF
few TRBV7-2 13 CASSRQANQPQHF
few TRBV11-2 13 CASSYQRVETQYF
few TRBV28 14 CASSNPSRSTEAFF